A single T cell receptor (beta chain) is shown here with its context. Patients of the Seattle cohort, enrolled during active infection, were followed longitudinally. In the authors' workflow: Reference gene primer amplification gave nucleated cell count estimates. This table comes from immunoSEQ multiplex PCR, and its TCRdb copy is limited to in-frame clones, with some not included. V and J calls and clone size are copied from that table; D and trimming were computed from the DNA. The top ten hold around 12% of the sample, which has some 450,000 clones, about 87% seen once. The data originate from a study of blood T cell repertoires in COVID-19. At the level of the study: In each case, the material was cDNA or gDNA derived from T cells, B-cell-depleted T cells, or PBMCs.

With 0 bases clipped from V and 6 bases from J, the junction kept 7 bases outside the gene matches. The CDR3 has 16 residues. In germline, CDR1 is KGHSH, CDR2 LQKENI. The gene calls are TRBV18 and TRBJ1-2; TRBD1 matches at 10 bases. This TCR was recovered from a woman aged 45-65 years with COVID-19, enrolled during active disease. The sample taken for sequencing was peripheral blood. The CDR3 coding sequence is TGTGCCAGCTCACCACCCCGACAGGGGGCTGTAGATGGCTACACCTTC. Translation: CASSPPRQGAVDGYTF.